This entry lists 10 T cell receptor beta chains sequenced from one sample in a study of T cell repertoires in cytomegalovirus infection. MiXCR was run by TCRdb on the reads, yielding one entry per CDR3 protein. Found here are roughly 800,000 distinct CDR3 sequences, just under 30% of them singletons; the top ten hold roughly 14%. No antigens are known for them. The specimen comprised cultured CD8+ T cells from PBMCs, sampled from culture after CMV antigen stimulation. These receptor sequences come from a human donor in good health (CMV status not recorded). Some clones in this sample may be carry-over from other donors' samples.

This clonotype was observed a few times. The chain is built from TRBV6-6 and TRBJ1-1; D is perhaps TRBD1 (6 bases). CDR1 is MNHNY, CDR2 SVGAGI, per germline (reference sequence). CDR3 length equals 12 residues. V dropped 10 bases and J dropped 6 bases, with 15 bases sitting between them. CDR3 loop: CAIKGDPPEAFF. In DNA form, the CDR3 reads TGTGCCATCAAGGGGGACCCGCCTGAAGCTTTCTTT.

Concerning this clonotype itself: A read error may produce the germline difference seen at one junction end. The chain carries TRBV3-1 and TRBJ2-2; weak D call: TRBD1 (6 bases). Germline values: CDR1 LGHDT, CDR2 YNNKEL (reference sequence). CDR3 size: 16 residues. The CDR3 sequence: CASTQKPGEYTGELFF. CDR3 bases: TGTGCCAGCACCCAAAAGCCAGGGGAATACACCGGGGAGCTGTTTTTT.

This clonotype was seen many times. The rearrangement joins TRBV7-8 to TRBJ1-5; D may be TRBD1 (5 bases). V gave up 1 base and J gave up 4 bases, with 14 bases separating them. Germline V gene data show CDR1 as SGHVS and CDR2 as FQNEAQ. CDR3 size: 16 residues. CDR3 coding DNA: TGTGCCAGCAGCTTAGAGCAGCGGGGACGTAATCAGCCCCAGCATTTT. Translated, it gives CASSLEQRGRNQPQHF.

The CDR3 DNA reads TGTGCCACCAGCTCTGAGGACAGTTATGACTACAATGAGCAGTTCTTC. As protein: CATSSEDSYDYNEQFF. V is TRBV15 and J is TRBJ2-1; D possibly corresponds to TRBD1 (6 bases). V was clipped by 5 bases and J by 3 bases, with 17 bases between them. This CDR3 is 16 amino acids long. Germline V gives CDR1 LNHNV, CDR2 YYDKDF (reference sequence). Looking up the rest from reference TRBV15 and TRBJ2-1 gives the full variable domain: DAMVIQNPRYQVTQFGKPVTLSCSQTLNHNVMYWYQQKSSQAPKLLFHYYDKDFNNEADTPDNFQSRRPNTSFCFLDIRSPGLGDTAMYLCATSSEDSYDYNEQFFGPGTRLTVL.

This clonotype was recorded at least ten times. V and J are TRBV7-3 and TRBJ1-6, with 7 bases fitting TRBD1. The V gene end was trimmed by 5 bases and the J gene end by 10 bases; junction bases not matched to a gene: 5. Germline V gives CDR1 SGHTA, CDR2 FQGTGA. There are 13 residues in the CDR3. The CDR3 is CASSPTGRSPLHF. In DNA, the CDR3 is TGTGCCAGCAGCCCGACAGGGAGGTCACCCCTCCACTTT.

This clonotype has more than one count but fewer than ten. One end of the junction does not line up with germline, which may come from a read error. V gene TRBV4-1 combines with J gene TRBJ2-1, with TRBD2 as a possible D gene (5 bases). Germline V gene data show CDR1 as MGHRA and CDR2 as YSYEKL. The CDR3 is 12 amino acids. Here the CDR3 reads CASSQDGVFELF. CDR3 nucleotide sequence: TGCGCCAGCAGCCAAGACGGGGTTTTCGAGCTCTTC.

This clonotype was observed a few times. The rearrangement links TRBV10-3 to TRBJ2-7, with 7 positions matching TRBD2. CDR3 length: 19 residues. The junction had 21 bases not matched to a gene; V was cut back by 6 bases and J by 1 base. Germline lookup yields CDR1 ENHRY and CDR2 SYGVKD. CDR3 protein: CAISRLITPTSRPSYEQYF. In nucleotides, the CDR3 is TGTGCCATCAGCAGACTAATAACCCCGACTAGCAGACCATCCTACGAGCAGTACTTC.

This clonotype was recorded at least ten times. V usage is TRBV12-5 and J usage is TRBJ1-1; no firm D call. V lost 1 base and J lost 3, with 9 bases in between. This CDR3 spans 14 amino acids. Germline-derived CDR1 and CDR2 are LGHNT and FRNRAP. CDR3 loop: CASGLDGGYTEAFF. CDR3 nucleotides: TGTGCTAGTGGTTTGGACGGTGGATACACTGAAGCTTTCTTT.

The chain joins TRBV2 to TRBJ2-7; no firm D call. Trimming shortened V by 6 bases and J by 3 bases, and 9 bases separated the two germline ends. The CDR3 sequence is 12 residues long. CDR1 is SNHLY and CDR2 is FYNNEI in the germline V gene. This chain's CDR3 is CASRGSFYEQYF. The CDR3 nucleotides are TGTGCCAGCAGGGGAAGCTTCTACGAGCAGTACTTC.

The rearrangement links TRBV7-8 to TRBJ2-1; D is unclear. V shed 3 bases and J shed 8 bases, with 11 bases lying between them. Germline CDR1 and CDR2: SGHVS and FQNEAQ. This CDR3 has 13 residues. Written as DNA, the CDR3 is TGTGCCAGCAGCTTCATTGGGTTTTATGAGCAGTTCTTC. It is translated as CASSFIGFYEQFF.